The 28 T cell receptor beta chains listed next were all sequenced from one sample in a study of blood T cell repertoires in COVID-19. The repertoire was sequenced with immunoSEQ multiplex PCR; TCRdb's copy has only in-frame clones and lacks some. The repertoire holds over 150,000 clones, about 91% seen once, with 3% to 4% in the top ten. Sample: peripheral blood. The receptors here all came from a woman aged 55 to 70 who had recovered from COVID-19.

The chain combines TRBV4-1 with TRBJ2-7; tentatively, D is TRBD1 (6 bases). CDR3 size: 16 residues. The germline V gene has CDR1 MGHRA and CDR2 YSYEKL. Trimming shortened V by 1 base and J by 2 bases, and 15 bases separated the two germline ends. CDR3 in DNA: TGCGCCAGCAGCCAAGCCAGGACAGCTACCCCCTACGAGCAGTACTTC. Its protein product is CASSQARTATPYEQYF.

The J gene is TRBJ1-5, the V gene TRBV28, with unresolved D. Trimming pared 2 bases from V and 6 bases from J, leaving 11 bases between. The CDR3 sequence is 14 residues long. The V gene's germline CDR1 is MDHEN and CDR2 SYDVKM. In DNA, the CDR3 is TGTGCCAGCAGTTTAAGGGAGGAAGGTCAGCCCCAGCATTTT. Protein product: CASSLREEGQPQHF.

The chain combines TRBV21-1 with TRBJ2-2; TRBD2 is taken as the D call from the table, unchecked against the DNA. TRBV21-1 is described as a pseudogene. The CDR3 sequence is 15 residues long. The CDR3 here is CASSKGLSNTGELFF. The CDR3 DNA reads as TGTGCCAGCAGCAAGGGACTTTCGAACACCGGGGAGCTGTTTTTT.

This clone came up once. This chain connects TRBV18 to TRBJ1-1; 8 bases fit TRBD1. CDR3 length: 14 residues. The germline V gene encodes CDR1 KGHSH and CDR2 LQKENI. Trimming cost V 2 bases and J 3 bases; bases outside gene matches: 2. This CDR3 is CASSPNRGDTEAFF. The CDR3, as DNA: TGTGCCAGCTCACCAAACAGGGGGGACACTGAAGCTTTCTTT.

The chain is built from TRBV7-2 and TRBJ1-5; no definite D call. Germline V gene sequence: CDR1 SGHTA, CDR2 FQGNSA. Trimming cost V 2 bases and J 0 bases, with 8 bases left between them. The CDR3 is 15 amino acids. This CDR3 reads CASSLYRNSNQPQHF. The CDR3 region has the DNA TGTGCCAGCAGCTTATACAGAAATAGCAATCAGCCCCAGCATTTT.

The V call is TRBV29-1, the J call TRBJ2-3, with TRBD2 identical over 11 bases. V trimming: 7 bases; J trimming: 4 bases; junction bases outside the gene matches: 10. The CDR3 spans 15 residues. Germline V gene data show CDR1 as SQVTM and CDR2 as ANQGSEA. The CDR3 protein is CSAWRLAGGPDTQYF. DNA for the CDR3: TGCAGCGCGTGGCGGCTAGCGGGGGGCCCAGATACGCAGTATTTT.

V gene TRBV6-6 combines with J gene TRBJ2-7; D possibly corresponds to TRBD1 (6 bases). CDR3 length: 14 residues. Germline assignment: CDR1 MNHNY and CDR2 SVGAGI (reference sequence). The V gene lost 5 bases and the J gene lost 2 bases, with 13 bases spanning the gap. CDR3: CASSLRQGTYEQYF. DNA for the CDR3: TGTGCCAGCAGTCTTCGGCAGGGGACCTACGAGCAGTACTTC.

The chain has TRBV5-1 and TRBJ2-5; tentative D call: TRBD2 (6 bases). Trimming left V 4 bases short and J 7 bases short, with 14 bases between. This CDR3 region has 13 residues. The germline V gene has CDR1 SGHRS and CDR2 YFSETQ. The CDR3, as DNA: TGCGCCAGCAGCCCACAGGTGGAGGGGACCCAGTACTTC. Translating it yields CASSPQVEGTQYF. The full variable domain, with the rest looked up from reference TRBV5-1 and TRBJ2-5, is KAGVTQTPRYLIKTRGQQVTLSCSPISGHRSVSWYQQTPGQGLQFLFEYFSETQRNKGNFPGRFSGRQFSNSRSEMNVSTLELGDSALYLCASSPQVEGTQYFGPGTRLLVL.

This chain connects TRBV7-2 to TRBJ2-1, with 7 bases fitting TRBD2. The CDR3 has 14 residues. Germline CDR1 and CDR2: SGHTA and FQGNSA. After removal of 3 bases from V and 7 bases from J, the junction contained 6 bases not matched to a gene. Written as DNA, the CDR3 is TGTGCCAGCAGCTTCCGAACGGGGGGTAATGAGCAGTTCTTC. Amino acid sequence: CASSFRTGGNEQFF.

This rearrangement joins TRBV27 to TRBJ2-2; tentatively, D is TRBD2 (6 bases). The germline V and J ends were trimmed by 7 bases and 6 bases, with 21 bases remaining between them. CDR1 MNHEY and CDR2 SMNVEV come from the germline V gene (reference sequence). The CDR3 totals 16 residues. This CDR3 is CASKRRGDPAPGELFF. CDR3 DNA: TGTGCCAGCAAGAGGAGGGGCGACCCCGCGCCCGGGGAGCTGTTTTTT.

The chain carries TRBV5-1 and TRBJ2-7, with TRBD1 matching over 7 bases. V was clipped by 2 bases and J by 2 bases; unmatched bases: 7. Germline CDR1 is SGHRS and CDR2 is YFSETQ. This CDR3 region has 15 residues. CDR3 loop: CASSLRQGTPYEQYF. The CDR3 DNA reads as TGCGCCAGCAGCTTAAGACAGGGAACACCCTACGAGCAGTACTTC.

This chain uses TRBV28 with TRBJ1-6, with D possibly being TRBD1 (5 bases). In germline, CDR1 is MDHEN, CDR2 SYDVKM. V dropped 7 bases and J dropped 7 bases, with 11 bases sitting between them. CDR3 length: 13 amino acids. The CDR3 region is CASTWGGNSPLHF. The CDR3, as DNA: TGTGCCAGCACCTGGGGGGGAAATTCACCCCTCCACTTT.

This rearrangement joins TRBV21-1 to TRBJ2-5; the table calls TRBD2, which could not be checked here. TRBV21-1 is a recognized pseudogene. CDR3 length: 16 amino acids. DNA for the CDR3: TGTGCCAGCAGCAAAGCCTCCGGGGCCGGGAGGGAGACCCAGTACTTC. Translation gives CASSKASGAGRETQYF.

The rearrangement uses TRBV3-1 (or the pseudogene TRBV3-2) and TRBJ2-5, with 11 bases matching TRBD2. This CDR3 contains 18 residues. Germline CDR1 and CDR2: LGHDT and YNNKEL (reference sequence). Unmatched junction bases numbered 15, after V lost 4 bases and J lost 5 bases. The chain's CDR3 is CASSPPVGSGGALETQYF. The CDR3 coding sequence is TGTGCCAGCAGCCCCCCGGTGGGTAGCGGGGGGGCCTTGGAGACCCAGTACTTC.

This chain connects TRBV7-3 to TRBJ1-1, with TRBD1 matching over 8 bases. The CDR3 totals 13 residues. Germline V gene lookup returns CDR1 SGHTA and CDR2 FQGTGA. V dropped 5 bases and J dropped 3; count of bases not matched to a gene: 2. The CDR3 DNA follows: TGTGCCAGCAGCCAACAGGGGGACACTGAAGCTTTCTTT. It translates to CASSQQGDTEAFF.

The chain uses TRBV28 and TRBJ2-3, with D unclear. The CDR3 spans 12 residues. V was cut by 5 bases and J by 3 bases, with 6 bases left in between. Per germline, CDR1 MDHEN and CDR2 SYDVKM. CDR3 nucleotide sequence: TGTGCCAGCAGTCTTCTGACAGATACGCAGTATTTT. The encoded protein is CASSLLTDTQYF.

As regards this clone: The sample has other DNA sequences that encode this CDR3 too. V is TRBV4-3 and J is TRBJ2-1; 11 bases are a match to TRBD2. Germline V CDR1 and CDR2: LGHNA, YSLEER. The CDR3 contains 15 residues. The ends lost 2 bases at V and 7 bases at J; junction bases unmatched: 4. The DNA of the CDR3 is TGCGCCAGCAGCCAACCTAGCGGGGGGCTAAATGAGCAGTTCTTC. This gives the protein CASSQPSGGLNEQFF.

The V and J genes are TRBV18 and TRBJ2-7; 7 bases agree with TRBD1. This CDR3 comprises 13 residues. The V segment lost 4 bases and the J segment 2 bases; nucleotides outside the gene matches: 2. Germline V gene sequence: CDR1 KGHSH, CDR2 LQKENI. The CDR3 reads CASSQGAPYEQYF. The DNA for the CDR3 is TGTGCCAGCTCACAGGGGGCCCCCTACGAGCAGTACTTC.

The CDR3 loop is CASSPRISAGTGAEQYF. For the CDR3, the DNA is TGTGCCAGCAGCCCCCGAATTAGCGCCGGGACAGGGGCCGAGCAGTACTTC. V and J are TRBV9 and TRBJ2-7; 10 positions match TRBD1. Germline trimming cut 4 bases from V and 6 bases from J; bases unmatched to any gene: 16. There are 17 residues in the CDR3. The germline gives CDR1 SGDLS, CDR2 YYNGEE.

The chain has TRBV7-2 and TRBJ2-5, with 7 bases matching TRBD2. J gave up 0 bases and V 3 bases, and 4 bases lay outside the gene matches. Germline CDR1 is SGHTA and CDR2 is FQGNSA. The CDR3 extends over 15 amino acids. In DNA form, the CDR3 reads TGTGCCAGCAGCTTTTCCGGGGGGAACCAAGAGACCCAGTACTTC. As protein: CASSFSGGNQETQYF. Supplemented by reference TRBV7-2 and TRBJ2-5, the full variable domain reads GAGVSQSPSNKVTEKGKDVELRCDPISGHTALYWYRQSLGQGLEFLIYFQGNSAPDKSGLPSDRFSAERTGGSVSTLTIQRTQQEDSAVYLCASSFSGGNQETQYFGPGTRLLVL.

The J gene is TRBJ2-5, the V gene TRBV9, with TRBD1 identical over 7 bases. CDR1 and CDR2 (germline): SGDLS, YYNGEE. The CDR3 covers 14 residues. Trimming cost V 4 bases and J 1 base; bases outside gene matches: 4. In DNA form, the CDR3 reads TGTGCCAGCAGCCCGGGACAGACCCAAGAGACCCAGTACTTC. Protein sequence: CASSPGQTQETQYF. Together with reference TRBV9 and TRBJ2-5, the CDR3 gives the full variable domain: DSGVTQTPKHLITATGQRVTLRCSPRSGDLSVYWYQQSLDQGLQFLIQYYNGEERAKGNILERFSAQQFPDLHSELNLSSLELGDSALYFCASSPGQTQETQYFGPGTRLLVL.

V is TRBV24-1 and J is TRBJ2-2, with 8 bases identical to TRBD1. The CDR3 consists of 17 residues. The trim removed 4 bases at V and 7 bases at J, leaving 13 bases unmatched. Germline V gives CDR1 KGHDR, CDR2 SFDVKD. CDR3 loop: CATSDRGRGLRNGELFF. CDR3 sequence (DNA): TGTGCCACCAGTGACCGGGGCAGGGGGCTAAGGAACGGGGAGCTGTTTTTT.

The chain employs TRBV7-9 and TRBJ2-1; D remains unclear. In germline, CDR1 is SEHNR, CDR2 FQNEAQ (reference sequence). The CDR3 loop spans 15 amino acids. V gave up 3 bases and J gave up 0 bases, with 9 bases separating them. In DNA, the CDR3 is TGTGCCAGCAGCTTGGGCCCCGGCTCCTACAATGAGCAGTTCTTC. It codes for CASSLGPGSYNEQFF.

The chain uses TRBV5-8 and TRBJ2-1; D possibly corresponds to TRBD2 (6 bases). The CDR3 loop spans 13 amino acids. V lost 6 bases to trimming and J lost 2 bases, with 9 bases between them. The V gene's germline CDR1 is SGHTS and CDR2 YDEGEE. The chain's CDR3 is CASTGGAYNEQFF. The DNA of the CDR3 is TGTGCCAGCACCGGGGGAGCCTACAATGAGCAGTTCTTC.

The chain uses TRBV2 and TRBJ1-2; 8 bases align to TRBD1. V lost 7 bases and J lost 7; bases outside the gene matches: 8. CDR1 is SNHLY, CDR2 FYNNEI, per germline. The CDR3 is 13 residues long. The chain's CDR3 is CASNRGDSAGYTF. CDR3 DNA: TGTGCCAGCAACAGGGGGGACTCGGCTGGCTACACCTTC. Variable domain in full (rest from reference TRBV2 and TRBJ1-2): EPEVTQTPSHQVTQMGQEVILRCVPISNHLYFYWYRQILGQKVEFLVSFYNNEISEKSEIFDDQFSVERPDGSNFTLKIRSTKLEDSAMYFCASNRGDSAGYTFGSGTRLTVV.

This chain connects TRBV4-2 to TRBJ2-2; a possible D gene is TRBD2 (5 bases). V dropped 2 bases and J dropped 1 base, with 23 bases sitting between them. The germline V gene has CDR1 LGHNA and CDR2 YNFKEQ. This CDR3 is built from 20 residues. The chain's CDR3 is CASSQSETAKRRKNTGELFF. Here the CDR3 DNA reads TGTGCCAGCAGCCAATCCGAGACCGCTAAGAGGAGGAAGAACACCGGGGAGCTGTTTTTT.

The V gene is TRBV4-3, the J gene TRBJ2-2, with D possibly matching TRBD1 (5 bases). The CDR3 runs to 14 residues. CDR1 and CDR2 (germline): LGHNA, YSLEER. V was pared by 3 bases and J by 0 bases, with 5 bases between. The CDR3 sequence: CASSQTANTGELFF. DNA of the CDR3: TGCGCCAGCAGCCAGACAGCGAACACCGGGGAGCTGTTTTTT.

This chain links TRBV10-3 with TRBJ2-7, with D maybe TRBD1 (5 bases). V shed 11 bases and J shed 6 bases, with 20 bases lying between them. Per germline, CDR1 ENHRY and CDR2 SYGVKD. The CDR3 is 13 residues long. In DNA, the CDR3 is TGTGCCCCCAGAAGATGGGGCTCGGGCGAGCAGTACTTC. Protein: CAPRRWGSGEQYF.